The subject of this entry is one T cell receptor (beta chain). Trimming pared 4 bases from V and 2 bases from J, leaving 9 bases between. Germline V gene sequence: CDR1 SNHLY, CDR2 FYNNEI. CDR3 length equals 14 residues. Sequencing used immunoSEQ multiplex PCR; TCRdb keeps in-frame clones, though not all of them. The sample records tens of thousands of clones, about 94% being singletons. The source of the sample is a study of technical replicates of blood from four donors. The chain links TRBV2 to TRBJ1-5; no clear D. Sequencing was carried out using T cells isolated from PBMCs. The receptor was isolated from a human donor in good health. CDR3 coding DNA: TGTGCCAGCAGTGTCCCTTTTGGCAATCAGCCCCAGCATTTT. It yields the protein CASSVPFGNQPQHF.